The 9 T cell receptor beta chains presented below share a single source sample, sequenced in a study of T cell responses to AZD1222 COVID-19 vaccine. The table came from immunoSEQ multiplex PCR; TCRdb's copy has only in-frame clones and leaves some out. Among over 150,000 clones listed, under 95% were seen once. The sequences come from peripheral blood, collected on day 0 of AZD1222 vaccination. The receptors were gathered from an adult in good health.

The rearrangement links TRBV5-4 to TRBJ2-1; no definite D call. Looked up from germline, CDR1 is SGHNT and CDR2 is YYREEE (reference sequence). The germline V and J ends were trimmed by 2 bases and 1 base, with 13 bases remaining between them. The CDR3 sequence is 16 residues long. CDR3 in DNA: TGTGCCAGCAGCTTACAACTGGTACGATCCTACAATGAGCAGTTCTTC. It yields the protein CASSLQLVRSYNEQFF.

The V gene is TRBV4-1, the J gene TRBJ1-6; D is ambiguous. V lost 0 bases and J 0 bases, leaving 9 bases between the germline ends. This CDR3 region has 17 residues. The germline CDR1 and CDR2 sequences are MGHRA and YSYEKL. DNA for the CDR3: TGCGCCAGCAGCCAAGAGGAGCCGCTCTCCTATAATTCACCCCTCCACTTT. Amino acids: CASSQEEPLSYNSPLHF.

This sequence joins TRBV14 and TRBJ1-1, with a weak D call TRBD1 (6 bases). Trimming cost V 4 bases and J 6 bases, with 15 bases left between them. CDR1 is SGHDN and CDR2 is FVKESK in the germline V gene. This CDR3 is built from 14 residues. CDR3 DNA sequence: TGTGCCAGCAGCCCAAGTAGGGGGTTCTCTGAAGCTTTCTTT. Its translation is CASSPSRGFSEAFF.

The sample holds a few counts of this clone. V and J are TRBV28 and TRBJ2-2, with 13 bases aligning to TRBD2. The germline CDR1 and CDR2 sequences are MDHEN and SYDVKM. The CDR3 sequence is 18 residues long. J gave up 3 bases and V 3 bases, and 7 bases lay outside the gene matches. The CDR3 region is CASSLRRTSGGDTGELFF. DNA of the CDR3: TGTGCCAGCAGTTTGAGAAGGACTAGCGGGGGTGACACCGGGGAGCTGTTTTTT.

The chain is built from TRBV6-2 or TRBV6-3 and TRBJ1-1; D uncertain. The germline V gene has CDR1 MNHEY and CDR2 SVGEGT. Trimming shortened V by 5 bases and J by 7 bases, and 8 bases separated the two germline ends. The CDR3 sequence is 11 residues long. CDR3 residues: CASSRKFEAFF. CDR3 sequence (DNA): TGTGCCAGCAGTCGGAAGTTTGAAGCTTTCTTT.

The chain has TRBV18 and TRBJ2-3, with D unclear. This CDR3 spans 13 amino acids. CDR1 is KGHSH and CDR2 is LQKENI in the germline V gene. V gave up 8 bases and J gave up 5 bases, with 14 bases separating them. The CDR3 region is CASRSAGGDTQYF. The CDR3 region has the DNA TGTGCCAGCCGATCCGCCGGCGGAGATACGCAGTATTTT. Together with reference TRBV18 and TRBJ2-3, the CDR3 gives the full variable domain: NAGVMQNPRHLVRRRGQEARLRCSPMKGHSHVYWYRQLPEEGLKFMVYLQKENIIDESGMPKERFSAEFPKEGPSILRIQQVVRGDSAAYFCASRSAGGDTQYFGPGTRLTVL.

This clone was detected once. The chain joins TRBV7-8 to TRBJ1-1; D remains ambiguous. The CDR3 is 16 residues long. Trimming removed 5 bases from V and 1 base from J, with 17 bases in between. Germline assignment: CDR1 SGHVS and CDR2 FQNEAQ. CDR3 sequence: CASSPQSPKTNTEAFF. The CDR3 DNA follows: TGTGCCAGCAGCCCACAGTCGCCAAAGACGAACACTGAAGCTTTCTTT. The whole variable domain, remainder taken from reference TRBV7-8 and TRBJ1-1, is GAGVSQSPRYKVAKRGQDVALRCDPISGHVSLFWYQQALGQGPEFLTYFQNEAQLDKSGLPSDRFFAERPEGSVSTLKIQRTQQEDSAVYLCASSPQSPKTNTEAFFGQGTRLTVV.

The chain has TRBV5-1 and TRBJ1-1; 10 bases line up with TRBD1. Germline V gene lookup returns CDR1 SGHRS and CDR2 YFSETQ. Unmatched junction bases numbered 6, after V lost 4 bases and J lost 0 bases. The CDR3 covers 16 residues. The CDR3 DNA sequence: TGCGCCAGCAGCCTCCCGACAGGGGGCCTGAACACTGAAGCTTTCTTT. It yields the protein CASSLPTGGLNTEAFF. Based on the CDR3 plus reference TRBV5-1 and TRBJ1-1, the full variable domain is KAGVTQTPRYLIKTRGQQVTLSCSPISGHRSVSWYQQTPGQGLQFLFEYFSETQRNKGNFPGRFSGRQFSNSRSEMNVSTLELGDSALYLCASSLPTGGLNTEAFFGQGTRLTVV.

This clone was counted at least ten times. Germline and junction disagree at one end, which may indicate a read error. V gene TRBV7-8 combines with J gene TRBJ1-5, with D tentatively TRBD1 (6 bases). Germline-derived CDR1 and CDR2 are SGHVS and FQNEAQ. The CDR3 sequence is 16 residues long. CDR3 amino acids: CASTLGGPVGNQPQHF. CDR3 sequence (DNA): TGTGCCAGCACCTTAGGGGGACCGGTAGGCAATCAGCCCCAGCATTTT.